This T cell receptor beta chain is from a study of T cell responses to AZD1222 COVID-19 vaccine. Study findings and constraints: Females made up more of the donors, who were largely white British, and clonal diversity may have come out too low.

This clone was seen a few times. The antigen is not known. Sequenced by immunoSEQ multiplex PCR; TCRdb stores in-frame clones only, minus some. The sample has over 130,000 clones, 85% to 95% seen once. Germline CDR1 and CDR2: MRHNA and SNTAGT. J gave up 3 bases and V 6 bases, and 15 bases lay outside the gene matches. The CDR3 consists of 19 residues. V is TRBV6-4 and J is TRBJ2-3; 13 nucleotides align to TRBD2. The sequences come from peripheral blood, collected on day 0 of AZD1222 vaccination. This TCR was sampled from an adult in good health. CDR3 region: CASSLTSSGTSGITDTQYF. The CDR3 nucleotides are TGTGCCAGCAGCCTAACCTCGTCCGGGACTAGCGGGATTACAGATACGCAGTATTTT.